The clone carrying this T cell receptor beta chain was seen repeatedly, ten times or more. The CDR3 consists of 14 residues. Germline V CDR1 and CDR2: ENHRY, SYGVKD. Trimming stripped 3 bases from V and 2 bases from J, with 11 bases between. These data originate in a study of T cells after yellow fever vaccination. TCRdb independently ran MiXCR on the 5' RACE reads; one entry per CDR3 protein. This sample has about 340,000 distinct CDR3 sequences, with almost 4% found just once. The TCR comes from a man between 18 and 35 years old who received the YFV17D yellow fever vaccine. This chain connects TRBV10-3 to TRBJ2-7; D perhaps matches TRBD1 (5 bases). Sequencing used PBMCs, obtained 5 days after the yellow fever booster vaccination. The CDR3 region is CAISESGRTYEQYF. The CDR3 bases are TGTGCCATCAGTGAATCAGGGCGTACCTACGAGCAGTACTTC.